These T cell receptor beta chains were read from a single sample in a study of somatic mutations in cytotoxic T cells in rheumatoid arthritis. The table came from immunoSEQ multiplex PCR; TCRdb's copy has only in-frame clones and leaves some out. The sample comprises about 10,000 clones, around 74% of which are singletons, and about 20% rests with the top ten. Sequenced sample: CD8+ T cells sorted from blood. Receptors were obtained from a man between 50 and 59 years old in good health. Each CDR3 is given with its conserved first and last residue. Each record gives: J gene, clone size, D gene, V gene, CDR3 protein, CDR3 DNA. A D gene is named only where the DNA matches it firmly. Clone size is stated in some rows and not others, as once, few, many or a class when expanded.

J: TRBJ1-5
size: .
D: .
V: TRBV27
CDR3: CASSLSRGTFNQPQHF
DNA: TGTGCCAGCAGTTTATCCAGAGGGACTTTCAATCAGCCCCAGCATTTT

J: TRBJ1-2
size: .
D: .
V: TRBV19
CDR3: CASSTSDSSNYGYTF
DNA: TGTGCCAGTAGTACTTCGGACAGTTCGAACTATGGCTACACCTTC

J: TRBJ2-1
size: .
D: TRBD2
V: TRBV7-8
CDR3: CASSLGLAGIYNEQFF
DNA: TGTGCCAGCAGCTTAGGACTAGCGGGAATCTACAATGAGCAGTTCTTC

J: TRBJ1-1
size: .
D: TRBD1
V: TRBV18
CDR3: CASSPRDRPNTEAFF
DNA: TGTGCCAGCTCACCAAGGGACAGGCCGAACACTGAAGCTTTCTTT

J: TRBJ2-3
size: .
D: .
V: TRBV7-9
CDR3: CASSPRRVHPSTDTQYF
DNA: TGTGCCAGCAGCCCGAGACGGGTACATCCTAGCACAGATACGCAGTATTTT

J: TRBJ2-7
size: .
D: .
V: TRBV6-6
CDR3: CASTVSSEGEQYF
DNA: TGTGCCAGCACCGTATCTAGCGAGGGCGAGCAGTACTTC

J: TRBJ2-1
size: .
D: TRBD2
V: TRBV13
CDR3: CASSFGDGTRDYNEQFF
DNA: TGTGCCAGCAGCTTCGGGGACGGGACTAGGGACTACAATGAGCAGTTCTTC

J: TRBJ2-1
size: .
D: .
V: TRBV27
CDR3: CASSLGSGTVYNEQFF
DNA: TGTGCCAGCAGTTTGGGTTCAGGGACTGTCTACAATGAGCAGTTCTTC

J: TRBJ1-1
size: .
D: TRBD1
V: TRBV12-5
CDR3: CASGSGQPNTEAFF
DNA: TGTGCTAGTGGTTCGGGACAGCCGAACACTGAAGCTTTCTTT

J: TRBJ1-2
size: .
D: .
V: TRBV11-2
CDR3: CASSLGLPGGNYGYTF
DNA: TGTGCCAGCAGCTTAGGCCTCCCGGGGGGAAACTATGGCTACACCTTC

J: TRBJ1-4
size: few
D: TRBD1
V: TRBV7-9
CDR3: CASSPPTGGREKLFF
DNA: TGTGCCAGCAGCCCTCCGACAGGGGGAAGAGAAAAACTGTTTTTT

J: TRBJ1-5
size: .
D: TRBD1
V: TRBV15
CDR3: CATSRTRDRKGLSNQPQHF
DNA: TGTGCCACCAGCAGAACCCGGGACAGGAAAGGTTTAAGCAATCAGCCCCAGCATTTT

J: TRBJ2-1
size: few
D: TRBD1
V: TRBV9
CDR3: CASSVGTGSEQFF
DNA: TGTGCCAGCAGCGTAGGGACAGGGAGTGAGCAGTTCTTC

J: TRBJ2-3
size: once
D: .
V: TRBV11-2
CDR3: CASSLQPRTRYTDTQYF
DNA: TGTGCCAGCAGCTTACAACCCAGGACACGATACACAGATACGCAGTATTTT

J: TRBJ2-1
size: .
D: TRBD1
V: TRBV7-6
CDR3: CASSLDRGLDNEQFF
DNA: TGTGCCAGCAGCTTGGACAGGGGGCTAGACAATGAGCAGTTCTTC

J: TRBJ1-6
size: .
D: .
V: TRBV7-8
CDR3: CASSPGSPPLHF
DNA: TGTGCCAGCAGCCCCGGTTCCCCTCCCCTCCACTTT

J: TRBJ2-3
size: .
D: TRBD2
V: TRBV9
CDR3: CASSGTSGDPLGPDTQYF
DNA: TGTGCCAGCAGCGGGACTAGCGGGGACCCACTCGGCCCGGATACGCAGTATTTT

J: TRBJ1-1
size: medium-sized
D: .
V: TRBV29-1
CDR3: CSVEIVTEAFF
DNA: TGCAGCGTTGAAATCGTAACTGAAGCTTTCTTT

J: TRBJ2-7
size: .
D: .
V: TRBV27
CDR3: CASSLRGTGREQYF
DNA: TGTGCCAGCAGTTTACGAGGCACCGGCCGCGAGCAGTACTTC

J: TRBJ1-2
size: .
D: .
V: TRBV28
CDR3: CASSRRAGTTGYTF
DNA: TGTGCCAGCAGTCGCCGGGCCGGGACTACTGGCTACACCTTC

J: TRBJ2-7
size: once
D: .
V: TRBV7-9
CDR3: CASSFGVGGQRYEQYF
DNA: TGTGCCAGCAGCTTCGGAGTCGGTGGACAGCGCTACGAGCAGTACTTC

J: TRBJ2-3
size: .
D: .
V: TRBV5-6
CDR3: CASSFGYPSTDTQYF
DNA: TGTGCCAGCAGCTTCGGTTACCCTAGCACAGATACGCAGTATTTT

J: TRBJ2-7
size: once
D: .
V: TRBV27
CDR3: CASSPLESPYEQYF
DNA: TGTGCCAGCAGCCCGCTGGAGTCACCCTACGAGCAGTACTTC

J: TRBJ2-7
size: .
D: .
V: TRBV7-8
CDR3: CASSLTSYEQYF
DNA: TGTGCCAGCAGCTTAACTAGCTACGAGCAGTACTTC

J: TRBJ2-7
size: .
D: TRBD1
V: TRBV9
CDR3: CARPSTGGPYEQYF
DNA: TGTGCCAGGCCGTCCACAGGGGGACCCTACGAGCAGTACTTC

J: TRBJ1-4
size: .
D: .
V: TRBV4-3
CDR3: CASSPRVGGPNEKLFF
DNA: TGCGCCAGCAGCCCCCGAGTCGGGGGTCCTAATGAAAAACTGTTTTTT

J: TRBJ1-1
size: .
D: TRBD1
V: TRBV5-8
CDR3: CASSLGNRGPRAFF
DNA: TGTGCCAGCAGCTTGGGGAACAGGGGGCCCCGTGCTTTCTTT

J: TRBJ2-5
size: few
D: TRBD1
V: TRBV4-1
CDR3: CASSQVTGGYETQYF
DNA: TGCGCCAGCAGCCAAGTTACAGGGGGCTATGAGACCCAGTACTTC

J: TRBJ2-3
size: .
D: .
V: TRBV27
CDR3: CASSSLLTDTQYF
DNA: TGTGCCAGCAGTTCCCTCCTCACAGATACGCAGTATTTT

J: TRBJ2-7
size: medium-sized
D: .
V: TRBV10-3
CDR3: CAISESPDKGEQYF
DNA: TGTGCCATCAGTGAGTCCCCGGACAAGGGGGAGCAGTACTTC

J: TRBJ2-1
size: .
D: .
V: TRBV4-3
CDR3: CASSQEYAGIVQQFF
DNA: TGCGCCAGCAGCCAAGAGTACGCGGGAATTGTTCAGCAGTTCTTC

J: TRBJ2-1
size: .
D: TRBD1
V: TRBV10-3
CDR3: CAIGTGGGDEQFF
DNA: TGTGCCATAGGGACAGGGGGCGGGGATGAGCAGTTCTTC

J: TRBJ1-1
size: .
D: .
V: TRBV29-1
CDR3: CSAQIRGTEAFF
DNA: TGCAGCGCTCAGATCCGGGGAACTGAAGCTTTCTTT

J: TRBJ2-7
size: .
D: TRBD1
V: TRBV27
CDR3: CASSGRDRVVREQYF
DNA: TGTGCCAGCAGTGGCCGGGACAGGGTGGTCCGCGAGCAGTACTTC

J: TRBJ2-1
size: .
D: .
V: TRBV11-1
CDR3: CASSLPQTGYNEQFF
DNA: TGTGCCAGCAGCTTACCTCAGACAGGATACAATGAGCAGTTCTTC

J: TRBJ1-2
size: once
D: TRBD1
V: TRBV7-9
CDR3: CASSADRAWGYTF
DNA: TGTGCCAGCAGCGCCGACAGGGCTTGGGGCTACACCTTC

J: TRBJ2-7
size: medium-sized
D: .
V: TRBV7-9
CDR3: CASSLGGGPYEQYF
DNA: TGTGCCAGCAGCTTGGGTGGGGGCCCCTACGAGCAGTACTTC

J: TRBJ1-5
size: .
D: .
V: TRBV6-1
CDR3: CASSGEVQGRPQHF
DNA: TGTGCCAGCAGTGGAGAAGTACAGGGTAGGCCCCAGCATTTT

J: TRBJ2-1
size: .
D: .
V: TRBV5-3
CDR3: CATRGGTAPGTYNEQFF
DNA: TGTGCCACTAGGGGGGGCACCGCGCCTGGAACCTACAATGAGCAGTTCTTC

J: TRBJ2-2
size: few
D: TRBD1
V: TRBV28
CDR3: CASNIGTGETGELFF
DNA: TGTGCCAGCAATATCGGGACAGGCGAAACCGGGGAGCTGTTTTTT

J: TRBJ2-1
size: .
D: .
V: TRBV4-1
CDR3: CASSHQGMYNEQFF
DNA: TGCGCCAGCAGCCACCAGGGGATGTACAATGAGCAGTTCTTC

J: TRBJ1-2
size: .
D: TRBD1
V: TRBV5-1
CDR3: CASSLAGWTGDNYGYTF
DNA: TGCGCCAGCAGCTTGGCCGGTTGGACAGGGGATAACTATGGCTACACCTTC

J: TRBJ2-1
size: .
D: TRBD2
V: TRBV19
CDR3: CASSTSGGRYNEQFF
DNA: TGTGCCAGTAGTACGTCGGGGGGGCGTTACAATGAGCAGTTCTTC

J: TRBJ1-4
size: .
D: .
V: TRBV4-3
CDR3: CASSQDPPVGGEKLFF
DNA: TGCGCCAGCAGCCAAGATCCCCCTGTAGGGGGTGAAAAACTGTTTTTT

J: TRBJ2-1
size: .
D: TRBD2
V: TRBV27
CDR3: CASSFGLAPYNEQFF
DNA: TGTGCCAGCAGTTTCGGACTAGCGCCTTACAATGAGCAGTTCTTC